One and the same sample provided the 9 T cell receptor beta chains below, sequenced in a study of T cell responses to AZD1222 COVID-19 vaccine. Produced via immunoSEQ multiplex PCR; TCRdb's table is partial and in-frame only. The sample records some 130,000 clones, 84% being singletons. The material sequenced was peripheral blood, taken on day 0 of AZD1222 vaccination. All receptors derive from an adult in good health.

The V gene is TRBV7-9, the J gene TRBJ2-7, with 13 bases identical to TRBD2. The CDR3 contains 15 residues. Trimming at V came to 4 bases and at J to 4 bases, leaving 4 bases not matched to a gene. The germline V gene has CDR1 SEHNR and CDR2 FQNEAQ (reference sequence). The DNA of the CDR3 is TGTGCCAGCAGCTCGGGGACTAGCGGGGTTTACGAGCAGTACTTC. Protein: CASSSGTSGVYEQYF.

The chain recombines TRBV19 with TRBJ1-4; 10 bases agree with TRBD1. The CDR3 contains 15 residues. The V gene end was trimmed by 5 bases and the J gene end by 2 bases; junction bases not matched to a gene: 2. In germline, CDR1 is LNHDA, CDR2 SQIVND (reference sequence). In DNA form, the CDR3 reads TGTGCCAGTAGTCCGACAGGGGGCACTAATGAAAAACTGTTTTTT. Residues: CASSPTGGTNEKLFF.

In regard to this clone: Other nucleotide sequences in the sample specify the same CDR3. The chain has TRBV6-6 and TRBJ1-2; TRBD1 aligns across 9 bases. Losses at the gene ends were 6 bases for V and 2 bases for J; bases not matched to a gene: 4. CDR3 length equals 14 residues. Germline V gives CDR1 MNHNY, CDR2 SVGAGI (reference sequence). The CDR3 coding sequence is TGTGCCAGCAGCCCCGGGACAGGGAACTATGGCTACACCTTC. This codes for CASSPGTGNYGYTF.

The rearrangement uses TRBV25-1 and TRBJ1-4; 7 bases map to TRBD1. Germline V gives CDR1 MGHDK, CDR2 SYGVNS. J was trimmed by 5 bases and V by 2 bases; bases with no gene match: 5. The CDR3 contains 15 residues. The CDR3 reads CASSELGTVNEKLFF. The DNA for the CDR3 is TGTGCCAGCAGTGAACTAGGGACAGTAAATGAAAAACTGTTTTTT.

The rearrangement uses TRBV4-1 and TRBJ1-2; TRBD1 might be the D (5 bases). V dropped 4 bases and J dropped 1 base, with 13 bases sitting between them. The CDR3 consists of 15 residues. Germline V gene sequence: CDR1 MGHRA, CDR2 YSYEKL. The CDR3 protein is CASSPGQGINYGYTF. The CDR3 DNA reads as TGCGCCAGCAGCCCTGGGCAGGGAATTAACTATGGCTACACCTTC.

The DNA for the CDR3 is TGTGCCAGCTCAAGACAGGGATCGAGCTCCTACGAGCAGTACTTC. Protein product: CASSRQGSSSYEQYF. J is TRBJ2-7 and V is TRBV18; 7 positions match TRBD1. The CDR3 is 15 amino acids. Germline trimming cut 5 bases from V and 0 bases from J; bases unmatched to any gene: 7. CDR1 and CDR2 (germline): KGHSH, LQKENI.

The V and J genes are TRBV9 and TRBJ1-1; a weak D match, TRBD1 (5 bases). Looked up from germline, CDR1 is SGDLS and CDR2 is YYNGEE. With 0 bases removed from V and 0 bases from J, the gap between germline ends came to 12 bases. The CDR3 is made up of 16 amino acids. The CDR3 spells CASSVVSGPMNTEAFF. DNA for the CDR3: TGTGCCAGCAGCGTAGTTTCAGGGCCAATGAACACTGAAGCTTTCTTT.

This chain links TRBV5-1 with TRBJ2-2; 7 bases map to TRBD1. Germline V gene data show CDR1 as SGHRS and CDR2 as YFSETQ. The CDR3 extends over 15 amino acids. V gave up 4 bases and J gave up 6 bases; unmatched junction bases: 9. CDR3 bases: TGCGCCAGCAGCCCTCTAACAGGGGCAGCCGGGGAGCTGTTTTTT. The encoded protein is CASSPLTGAAGELFF.

The chain carries TRBV3-1 (or the pseudogene TRBV3-2) and TRBJ2-2, with 8 bases aligning to TRBD2. The CDR3 runs 16 residues. V gave up 1 base and J gave up 1 base; unmatched junction bases: 2. Germline loops: CDR1 LGHDT, CDR2 YNNKEL (reference sequence). The CDR3 region is CASSQASGGNTGELFF. The CDR3 DNA reads as TGTGCCAGCAGCCAAGCCAGCGGGGGGAACACCGGGGAGCTGTTTTTT.